The 11 T cell receptor beta chains listed next were all sequenced from one sample in a study of blood T cell repertoires in COVID-19. Profiling relied on immunoSEQ multiplex PCR, and the TCRdb table lists in-frame clones only, not all of them. This sample has fewer than 95,000 clones, with under 85% found just once. The material sequenced was peripheral blood. The source is a human donor in a cohort sampled during active COVID-19.

V and J are TRBV7-8 and TRBJ2-7; 7 bases are shared with TRBD2. CDR3 length: 14 residues. The germline gives CDR1 SGHVS, CDR2 FQNEAQ. V shed 4 bases and J 0 bases; nucleotides not matched to a gene: 3. This chain's CDR3 is CASSSSGASYEQYF. The CDR3 DNA sequence: TGTGCCAGCAGCTCAAGCGGGGCCTCCTACGAGCAGTACTTC.

The chain recombines TRBV18 with TRBJ2-2; TRBD1 matches 7 bases. Losses at the gene ends were 4 bases for V and 7 bases for J; bases not matched to a gene: 3. CDR3 length equals 13 residues. The germline CDR1 and CDR2 sequences are KGHSH and LQKENI. CDR3 sequence reads: CASSLRDSGELFF. CDR3 bases: TGTGCCAGCTCACTCCGGGACAGCGGGGAGCTGTTTTTT.

About this clone: One junction end does not reproduce the germline sequence, and a read error may be involved. The J gene is TRBJ1-1, the V gene TRBV2, with 9 bases lining up with TRBD1. The CDR3 contains 13 residues. Germline V gives CDR1 SNHLY, CDR2 FYNNEI. CDR3 sequence (DNA): TGTGCCAGCAGTGAAGCGCTTATGGGACAGGGTTCCTTT. It specifies CASSEALMGQGSF.

The V gene is TRBV5-1, the J gene TRBJ2-7; TRBD1 matches at 10 bases. V was clipped by 4 bases and J by 2 bases; unmatched bases: 0. CDR1 is SGHRS, CDR2 YFSETQ, per germline. This CDR3 comprises 13 residues. CDR3 protein: CASSGTGAYEQYF. Written as DNA, the CDR3 is TGCGCCAGCAGCGGGACAGGGGCCTACGAGCAGTACTTC.

CDR3 residues: CASSQGRGAKNIQYF. CDR3 nucleotide sequence: TGCGCCAGCAGCCAAGGGCGGGGGGCCAAAAACATTCAGTACTTC. The V and J genes are TRBV4-1 and TRBJ2-4, with 7 bases lining up with TRBD2. After removal of 1 base from V and 1 base from J, the junction contained 1 base not matched to a gene. The CDR3 spans 15 residues. CDR1 and CDR2 from the germline V gene are MGHRA and YSYEKL.

V usage is TRBV5-4 and J usage is TRBJ2-3; TRBD2 is a possible D gene (7 bases). The length of the CDR3 is 15 residues. The germline V gene has CDR1 SGHNT and CDR2 YYREEE (reference sequence). Trimming shortened V by 1 base and J by 6 bases, and 15 bases separated the two germline ends. Here the CDR3 reads CASSLWGRGGDTQYF. CDR3 DNA: TGTGCCAGCAGCTTGTGGGGCAGGGGAGGGGATACGCAGTATTTT.

A single count supports this clone. The chain employs TRBV7-6 and TRBJ2-5; 12 positions agree with TRBD2. The length of the CDR3 is 16 residues. Germline CDR1 reads SGHVS; CDR2 reads FNYEAQ. Trimming removed 5 bases from V and 1 base from J; junction bases left unmatched: 5. CDR3 amino acids: CASSGGTSGLQETQYF. CDR3 DNA sequence: TGTGCCAGCAGCGGGGGGACTAGCGGGCTCCAAGAGACCCAGTACTTC. The full variable domain, with the rest looked up from reference TRBV7-6 and TRBJ2-5, is GAGVSQSPRYKVTKRGQDVALRCDPISGHVSLYWYRQALGQGPEFLTYFNYEAQQDKSGLPNDRFSAERPEGSISTLTIQRTEQRDSAMYRCASSGGTSGLQETQYFGPGTRLLVL.

This chain links TRBV6-5 with TRBJ2-1, with unresolved D. There are 12 residues in the CDR3. The V gene's germline CDR1 is MNHEY and CDR2 SVGAGI. V was pared by 0 bases and J by 6 bases, with 3 bases between. Here the CDR3 reads CASSYSLNEQFF. The CDR3, as DNA: TGTGCCAGCAGTTACTCTCTCAATGAGCAGTTCTTC.

V gene TRBV9 combines with J gene TRBJ2-1, with D hard to call. The CDR3 loop spans 13 amino acids. Germline loops: CDR1 SGDLS, CDR2 YYNGEE. V lost 0 bases, J lost 5 bases, and 6 bases lay in between. CDR3 nucleotide sequence: TGTGCCAGCAGCGTAGGTATCCACAATGAGCAGTTCTTC. Protein product: CASSVGIHNEQFF.

The chain couples TRBV5-1 to TRBJ2-1; TRBD2 matches at 8 bases. The CDR3 covers 15 residues. Germline CDR1 and CDR2: SGHRS and YFSETQ. The V segment lost 2 bases and the J segment 5 bases; nucleotides outside the gene matches: 6. CDR3 residues: CASSFGGAQNNEQFF. The CDR3 DNA follows: TGCGCCAGCAGCTTCGGGGGGGCACAGAACAATGAGCAGTTCTTC.

This chain connects TRBV5-1 to TRBJ2-1, with TRBD1 matching over 10 bases. This CDR3 has 13 residues. V lost 3 bases, J lost 6 bases, and 0 bases stayed unmatched. Germline CDR1 SGHRS, CDR2 YFSETQ. In DNA form, the CDR3 reads TGCGCCAGCAGCTGGACAGGGGGCAATGAGCAGTTCTTC. Protein sequence: CASSWTGGNEQFF.